Listed below are T cell receptor beta chains from one sample, sequenced in a study of blood T cells in healthy people across ages. TCRdb reprocessed the 5' RACE reads via MiXCR and lists one record per CDR3 protein. The table shows about 1.4 million distinct CDR3 sequences, with around 59% occurring only once. Input material: blood. These receptors all come from a man between 18 and 35 years old in good health. Both conserved end residues are part of each CDR3. A D gene is named only where the DNA matches it firmly. Rows may omit the clone size; those that give it use once, few, many or a size class.

abundance	v_gene	j_gene	d_gene	CDR3nt	CDR3aa
-	TRBV4-2	TRBJ2-7	-	TGTGCCAGCAGCCAAGAGGGGGGGACAAGCTCCTACGAGCAGTACTTC	CASSQEGGTSSYEQYF
-	TRBV4-1	TRBJ1-1	TRBD1	TGCGCCAGCAGCCAAGCACAGGGGGCCGGCACTGAAGCTTTCTTT	CASSQAQGAGTEAFF
-	TRBV7-9	TRBJ1-1	-	TGTGCCAGCAGCTTAGTCGTAGGGGTGGACACTGAAGCTTTCTTT	CASSLVVGVDTEAFF
-	TRBV4-1	TRBJ2-7	TRBD1	TGCGCCAGCAGCCAAGGTGGGGGACAGGGCCGGACTTACGAGCAGTACTTC	CASSQGGGQGRTYEQYF
-	TRBV27	TRBJ2-7	-	TGTGCCAGCAGTTTGAAAGGTCCCGCCTACGAGCAGTACTTC	CASSLKGPAYEQYF
-	TRBV6-1	TRBJ1-1	-	TGTGCCTCTTCGCGTGGGTTTCAGGGCACTGTAGCTTTCTTT	CASSRGFQGTVAFF
few	TRBV5-1	TRBJ2-7	TRBD1	TGCGCCAGCAGCTTGGTGGGTGCCGGGACAGGGTCCTACGAGCAGTACTTC	CASSLVGAGTGSYEQYF
few	TRBV4-3	TRBJ2-1	TRBD2	TGCGCCAGCAGCAACGGACTAGCGGCCAATTACAATGAGCAGTTCTTC	CASSNGLAANYNEQFF
-	TRBV20-1	TRBJ2-7	TRBD2	TGCAGTGCTAGAGGAGAGGGGAGGGGATACGAGCAGTACTTC	CSARGEGRGYEQYF
-	TRBV20-1	TRBJ1-2	-	TGCAGTGCTAGGTCCGGGGATGGATATGGCTACACCTTC	CSARSGDGYGYTF
-	TRBV25-1	TRBJ2-1	TRBD2	TGTGCCAGCTGGGGCGGGAGGTTCAGTAATGAGCAGTTCTTC	CASWGGRFSNEQFF
few	TRBV7-6	TRBJ2-7	-	TGTGCCAGCAGCTCCCCCTTGGGGGCTCAATACGATTACGAGCAGTACTTC	CASSSPLGAQYDYEQYF
-	TRBV19	TRBJ1-1	TRBD1	TGTGCCAGTAGTATCTTAGGACAGGGTTGGGCTGAAGCTTTCTTT	CASSILGQGWAEAFF
-	TRBV5-1	TRBJ2-5	-	TGCGCCAGCAGCTTGAGGGAGCAGAGGATAACGGCGCGCCAAGAGACCCAGTACTTC	CASSLREQRITARQETQYF
-	TRBV5-1	TRBJ1-1	-	TGCGCCAGCAGCTTGGGGGGGGGGAAGGCTGAAGCTTTCTTT	CASSLGGGKAEAFF
-	TRBV29-1	TRBJ2-3	TRBD2	TGCAGCGTTGAAGGTCCTAGCGGGGGATCTTCGCCTCCCACAGATACGCAGTATTTT	CSVEGPSGGSSPPTDTQYF
few	TRBV7-2	TRBJ2-2	-	TGTGCCAGCTCCGCCCGTGCCGGCACCGGGGAGCTGTTTTTT	CASSARAGTGELFF
-	TRBV20-1	TRBJ1-5	-	TGCAGTGCCGCGTGGGGGGCGCGAAGCAATCAGCCCCAGCATTTT	CSAAWGARSNQPQHF
-	TRBV7-9	TRBJ2-7	-	TGTGCCAGCAGCCTACTAGGTCCGACCTACGAGCAGTACTTC	CASSLLGPTYEQYF
-	TRBV5-1	TRBJ1-4	TRBD1	TGCGCCAGCAGCCCGGGTGACAGGGGGCTTGTGAATAATGAAAAACTGTTTTTT	CASSPGDRGLVNNEKLFF
-	TRBV15	TRBJ2-3	-	TGTGCCACCAGCAGAGATCGATCGACGGGAACACCGGATACGCAGTATTTT	CATSRDRSTGTPDTQYF
-	TRBV20-1	TRBJ2-1	-	TGCAGTGCTAGTCCGAGGGGCGGCCACTCCTACAATGAGCAGTTCTTC	CSASPRGGHSYNEQFF
few	TRBV2	TRBJ2-7	-	TGTGCCAGCAGAGCTCGGGGTGCCGGCTACGAGCAGTACTTC	CASRARGAGYEQYF
few	TRBV29-1	TRBJ1-1	-	TGCAGCGTTGGGCCGGGAGTTGGAGCTTTCTTT	CSVGPGVGAFF
few	TRBV12-3/TRBV12-4	TRBJ2-5	-	TGTGCCAGCAGTTTTTCGTGGAATGAGCAGTACTTC	CASSFSWNEQYF
few	TRBV10-2	TRBJ2-6	-	TGCGCCAGCAGTGAAATGGGTGCTGGGGCCAACGTCCTGACTTTC	CASSEMGAGANVLTF
few	TRBV28	TRBJ2-6	-	TGTGCCAGCAGTTTTGTCTTCAACGTCCTGACTTTC	CASSFVFNVLTF
-	TRBV7-2	TRBJ2-3	TRBD2	TGTGCCAGCAGCAAAGGCGGGGGTACAGATACGCAGTATTTT	CASSKGGGTDTQYF
few	TRBV12-3/TRBV12-4	TRBJ2-6	-	TGTGCCAGCAGGCCTGGTGGACGCTCTGGGGCCAACGTCCTGACTTTC	CASRPGGRSGANVLTF
-	TRBV2	TRBJ2-7	-	TGTGCCAGCAGTCTAAATGGGCGTTCTAGTTCCGAGCAGTACTTC	CASSLNGRSSSEQYF
-	TRBV30	TRBJ2-3	TRBD2	TGTGCCTGGAGGGAACTAGCGGGAGTTCCAGATACGCAGTATTTT	CAWRELAGVPDTQYF
-	TRBV10-3	TRBJ2-7	-	TGTGCCGTCAGTGAGCAACTCGACTACGAGCAGTACTTC	CAVSEQLDYEQYF
-	TRBV7-2	TRBJ2-2	-	TGTGCCAGCACCCAGTTCGGGGAGCTGTTTTTT	CASTQFGELFF
once	TRBV4-3	TRBJ2-6	-	TGCGCCAGCAGCCACAGTGCGTCTGGGGCCAACGTCCTGACTTTC	CASSHSASGANVLTF
-	TRBV6-1	TRBJ2-7	-	TGTGCCAGCTCGTTGGAGGGGAACTACGAGCAGTACTTC	CASSLEGNYEQYF
-	TRBV2	TRBJ2-1	-	TGTGCCAGCAGTAACCTAGGGTTTGAGCAGTTCTTC	CASSNLGFEQFF
-	TRBV4-1	TRBJ1-1	-	TGCGCCAGCAGCCTGCACAGGGATGGGACTGAAGCTTTCTTT	CASSLHRDGTEAFF
few	TRBV5-1	TRBJ1-1	-	TGCGCCAGCAGCGCTACAGGGAAAAGGACTGAAGCTTTCTTT	CASSATGKRTEAFF
-	TRBV7-9	TRBJ2-7	-	TGTGCCAGCGACGACGGAGCCTACGAGCAGTACTTC	CASDDGAYEQYF
few	TRBV20-1	TRBJ2-7	TRBD2	TGCAGTGCTAGTGATGCGACTAGCGGGAGCTCCTACGAGCAGTACTTC	CSASDATSGSSYEQYF
-	TRBV5-1	TRBJ2-2	-	TGCGCCAGCAGTGGCGGAACGGGGACCGGGGAGCTGTTTTTT	CASSGGTGTGELFF
-	TRBV4-1	TRBJ2-7	TRBD1	TGCGCCAGCAGCCTGGGGGACAGGGGAAACTACGAGCAGTACTTC	CASSLGDRGNYEQYF
-	TRBV5-1	TRBJ2-1	TRBD2	TGCGCCAGCAGCCCCCCCAGCGGGGGTGGAAATGAGCAGTTCTTC	CASSPPSGGGNEQFF
few	TRBV29-1	TRBJ2-5	TRBD2	TGCAGCGTTGCAGCGGGGGGGCCCCAAGAGACCCAGTACTTC	CSVAAGGPQETQYF
-	TRBV29-1	TRBJ2-3	-	TGCAGCCCGGGGGATGGTCGCACAGATACGCAGTATTTT	CSPGDGRTDTQYF
-	TRBV4-3	TRBJ1-6	-	TGCGCCAGCAGCCCCTCCCCCGGGTATAATTCACCCCTCCACTTT	CASSPSPGYNSPLHF
-	TRBV6-1	TRBJ2-1	TRBD2	TGTGCCAGCAGTTTTAGCGGGGGGAATGAGCAGTTCTTC	CASSFSGGNEQFF
-	TRBV4-1	TRBJ2-5	TRBD2	TGCGCCAGCAGCCAAGGCACTAGCGGGACAGAGACCCAGTACTTC	CASSQGTSGTETQYF
few	TRBV7-8	TRBJ2-1	-	TGTGCCAGCAGCGCACGAACGACAGAAAAATTACACAATGAGCAGTTCTTC	CASSARTTEKLHNEQFF
-	TRBV10-3	TRBJ2-1	-	TGTGCCATCAGGGAAACCCGGGGTAGCCAAGATTACAATGAGCAGTTCTTC	CAIRETRGSQDYNEQFF
-	TRBV12-3/TRBV12-4	TRBJ2-7	-	TGTGCCAGCAGTAGAACGCTCGAGCAGTACTTC	CASSRTLEQYF
-	TRBV6-6	TRBJ1-1	TRBD1	TGTGCCAGCAGTCAGACAGGGGGGCCTGAAGCTTTCTTT	CASSQTGGPEAFF
-	TRBV29-1	TRBJ2-1	TRBD1	TGCAGCGTTGAAGAATGGTACAGGGGGCTCTATAATGAGCAGTTCTTC	CSVEEWYRGLYNEQFF
-	TRBV20-1	TRBJ2-4	TRBD2	TGCAGTGCTATAACTAGCGGGGGCCGGGGAGCCAAAAACATTCAGTACTTC	CSAITSGGRGAKNIQYF